The 8 T cell receptor beta chains presented below share a single source sample, sequenced in a study of blood T cell repertoires in COVID-19. Measured with immunoSEQ multiplex PCR; TCRdb has only the in-frame clones, and not every one. This table has fewer than 250,000 clones, around four fifths appearing once. The specimen was peripheral blood. The receptors here all came from a man aged 55-75 years with COVID-19, enrolled during active disease.

The chain couples TRBV3-1 (or the pseudogene TRBV3-2) to TRBJ2-1, with D perhaps matching TRBD2 (5 bases). The germline V gene has CDR1 LGHDT and CDR2 YNNKEL (reference sequence). CDR3 size: 14 residues. The ends were cut back, 1 base at V and 4 bases at J, with 8 bases in the middle. Written as DNA, the CDR3 is TGTGCCAGCAGCCAAGTCCGGGGTTACAATGAGCAGTTCTTC. It codes for CASSQVRGYNEQFF.

J is TRBJ2-5 and V is TRBV5-1; 8 bases agree with TRBD1. The V segment lost 0 bases and the J segment 5 bases; nucleotides outside the gene matches: 6. The CDR3 contains 15 residues. The germline CDR1 and CDR2 sequences are SGHRS and YFSETQ. This CDR3 reads CASSLGQGARETQYF. The CDR3 region has the DNA TGCGCCAGCAGCTTGGGGCAGGGGGCACGGGAGACCCAGTACTTC.

The table lists this clone with a few counts. The gene calls are TRBV5-1 and TRBJ1-2; 9 bases line up with TRBD1. This CDR3 is 13 amino acids long. The V gene's germline CDR1 is SGHRS and CDR2 YFSETQ. V shed 4 bases and J 7 bases; nucleotides not matched to a gene: 5. The CDR3 DNA reads as TGCGCCAGCAGCGCCGGGACAGGGTTTGGCTACACCTTC. This gives the protein CASSAGTGFGYTF.

In nucleotides, the CDR3 is TGTGCCAGCAGTGAATCCGGGCTAGCGGGGAACACCGGGGAGCTGTTTTTT. The encoded protein is CASSESGLAGNTGELFF. The chain employs TRBV25-1 and TRBJ2-2; 8 bases are shared with TRBD2. The CDR3 is 17 amino acids. Germline CDR1 reads MGHDK; CDR2 reads SYGVNS. The V and J ends lost 1 base and 1 base, in that order; junction bases with no gene match: 5.

V gene TRBV3-1 (or the pseudogene TRBV3-2) combines with J gene TRBJ2-3; tentative D call: TRBD1 (6 bases). CDR1 is LGHDT, CDR2 YNNKEL, per germline (reference sequence). V dropped 4 bases and J dropped 0 bases, with 14 bases sitting between them. This CDR3 spans 16 amino acids. CDR3 sequence: CASSRRTAFSTDTQYF. The CDR3 bases are TGTGCCAGCAGCCGACGGACAGCCTTTAGCACAGATACGCAGTATTTT.

V and J are TRBV5-1 and TRBJ1-1; perhaps TRBD1 as D (6 bases). CDR3 length: 13 amino acids. Trimming pared 7 bases from V and 7 bases from J, leaving 17 bases between. Germline values: CDR1 SGHRS, CDR2 YFSETQ. The CDR3 protein is CASAGLQGFEAFF. In nucleotides, the CDR3 is TGCGCCAGCGCGGGACTACAGGGCTTTGAAGCTTTCTTT.

This chain links TRBV10-2 with TRBJ1-2, with TRBD1 matching over 7 bases. The V gene end was trimmed by 8 bases and the J gene end by 5 bases; junction bases not matched to a gene: 2. The CDR3 spans 11 residues. Germline V CDR1 and CDR2: WSHSY, SAAADI. CDR3 in amino acids: CASAGQYGYTF. As DNA, the CDR3 is TGCGCCAGCGCGGGACAGTATGGCTACACCTTC.

The sample holds a few counts of this clone. The chain has TRBV7-9 and TRBJ1-1, with D possibly TRBD1 on 5 matching bases. Germline V gene data show CDR1 as SEHNR and CDR2 as FQNEAQ (reference sequence). Trimming removed 1 base at V and 5 bases at J, with 26 bases between. This CDR3 has 19 amino acids. CDR3 sequence reads: CASSLGAGQREWGRTEAFF. In DNA, the CDR3 is TGTGCCAGCAGCTTAGGAGCAGGTCAAAGGGAGTGGGGGAGGACTGAAGCTTTCTTT.